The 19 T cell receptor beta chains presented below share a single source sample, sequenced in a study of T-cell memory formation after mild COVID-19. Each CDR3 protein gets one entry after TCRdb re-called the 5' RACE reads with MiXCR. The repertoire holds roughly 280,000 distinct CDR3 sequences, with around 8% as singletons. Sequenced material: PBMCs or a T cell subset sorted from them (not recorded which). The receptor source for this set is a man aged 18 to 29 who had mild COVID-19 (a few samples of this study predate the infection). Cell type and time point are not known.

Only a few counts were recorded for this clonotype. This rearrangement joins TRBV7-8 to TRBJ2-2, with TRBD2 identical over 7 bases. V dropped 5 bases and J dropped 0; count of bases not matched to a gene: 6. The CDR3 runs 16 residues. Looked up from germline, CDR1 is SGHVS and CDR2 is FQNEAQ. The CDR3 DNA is TGTGCCAGCAGCGGTCGAGGACTAGCGAACACCGGGGAGCTGTTTTTT. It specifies CASSGRGLANTGELFF.

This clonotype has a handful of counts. CDR3: CASSRGVGDYEQYV. DNA of the CDR3: TGCGCCAGCAGCCGCGGGGTCGGAGACTACGAGCAGTACGTC. This chain uses TRBV4-1 with TRBJ2-7; tentatively, D is TRBD2 (6 bases). Germline assignment: CDR1 MGHRA and CDR2 YSYEKL. V gave up 4 bases and J gave up 3 bases, with 13 bases separating them. CDR3 length: 14 amino acids.

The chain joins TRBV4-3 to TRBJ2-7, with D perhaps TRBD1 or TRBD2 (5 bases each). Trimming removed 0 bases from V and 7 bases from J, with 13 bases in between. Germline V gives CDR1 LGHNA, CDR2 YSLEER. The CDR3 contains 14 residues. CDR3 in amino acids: CASSQDLEGREQYF. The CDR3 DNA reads TGCGCCAGCAGCCAAGATCTTGAGGGGCGGGAGCAGTACTTC.

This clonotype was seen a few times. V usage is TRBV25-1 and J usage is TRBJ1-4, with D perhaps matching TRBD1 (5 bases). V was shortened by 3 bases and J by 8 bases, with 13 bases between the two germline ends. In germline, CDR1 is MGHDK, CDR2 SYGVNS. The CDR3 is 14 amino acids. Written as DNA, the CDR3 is TGTGCCAGCAGTGATCCCGGGACGGCCGAAAAACTGTTTTTT. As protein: CASSDPGTAEKLFF.

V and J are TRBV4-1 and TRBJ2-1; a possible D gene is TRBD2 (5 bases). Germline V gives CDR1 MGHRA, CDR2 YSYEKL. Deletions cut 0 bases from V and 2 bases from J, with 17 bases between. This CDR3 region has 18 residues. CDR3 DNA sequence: TGCGCCAGCAGCCAAGATCGGACTGCCCGAAGGGCCTACAATGAGCAGTTCTTC. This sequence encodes CASSQDRTARRAYNEQFF.

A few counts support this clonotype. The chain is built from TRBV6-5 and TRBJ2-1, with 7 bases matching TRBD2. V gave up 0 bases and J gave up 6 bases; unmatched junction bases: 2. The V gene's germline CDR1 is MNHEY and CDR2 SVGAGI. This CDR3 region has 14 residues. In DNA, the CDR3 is TGTGCCAGCAGTTACTCGGGACTATCCAATGAGCAGTTCTTC. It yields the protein CASSYSGLSNEQFF.

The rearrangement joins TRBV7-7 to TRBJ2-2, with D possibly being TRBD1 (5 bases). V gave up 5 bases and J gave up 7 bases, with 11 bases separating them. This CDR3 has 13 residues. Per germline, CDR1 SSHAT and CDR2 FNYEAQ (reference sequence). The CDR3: CASSEEQGGELFF. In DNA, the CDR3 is TGTGCCAGCAGCGAGGAGCAGGGCGGGGAGCTGTTTTTT.

CDR3 coding DNA: TGCGCCAGCAGCCAAAGATTTCTCTCCCAAGAGACCCAGTACTTC. Its protein product is CASSQRFLSQETQYF. This chain links TRBV4-1 with TRBJ2-5; D not resolved. Germline CDR1 is MGHRA and CDR2 is YSYEKL. The CDR3 covers 15 residues. Trimming pared 2 bases from V and 1 base from J, leaving 11 bases between.

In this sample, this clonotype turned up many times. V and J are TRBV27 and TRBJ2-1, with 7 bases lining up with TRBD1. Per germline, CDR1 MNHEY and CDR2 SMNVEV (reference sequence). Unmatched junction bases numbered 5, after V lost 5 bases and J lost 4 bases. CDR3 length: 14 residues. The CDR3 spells CASSPMGQYNEQFF. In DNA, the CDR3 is TGTGCCAGCAGTCCCATGGGACAGTACAATGAGCAGTTCTTC.

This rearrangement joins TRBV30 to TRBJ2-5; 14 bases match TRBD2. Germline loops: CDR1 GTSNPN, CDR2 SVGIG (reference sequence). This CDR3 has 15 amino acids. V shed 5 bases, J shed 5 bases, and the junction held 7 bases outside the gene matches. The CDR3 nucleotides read TGTGCCTGGGGACCGGGACTAGCGGGGGTTGAGACCCAGTACTTC. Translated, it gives CAWGPGLAGVETQYF.

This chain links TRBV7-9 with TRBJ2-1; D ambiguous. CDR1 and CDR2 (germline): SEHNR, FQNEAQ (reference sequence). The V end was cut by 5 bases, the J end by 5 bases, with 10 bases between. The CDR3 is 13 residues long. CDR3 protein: CASSLDMNNEQFF. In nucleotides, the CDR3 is TGTGCCAGCAGCCTAGACATGAACAATGAGCAGTTCTTC.

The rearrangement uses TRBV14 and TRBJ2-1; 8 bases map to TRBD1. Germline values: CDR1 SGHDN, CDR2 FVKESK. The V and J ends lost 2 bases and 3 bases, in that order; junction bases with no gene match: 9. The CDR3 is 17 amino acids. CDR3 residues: CASSQPFYRGIYNEQFF. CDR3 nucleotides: TGTGCCAGCAGCCAACCATTCTACAGGGGGATCTACAATGAGCAGTTCTTC.

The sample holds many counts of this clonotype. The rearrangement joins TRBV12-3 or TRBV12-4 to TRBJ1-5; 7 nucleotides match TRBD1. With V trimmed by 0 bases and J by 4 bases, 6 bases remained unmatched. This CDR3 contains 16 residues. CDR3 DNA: TGTGCCAGCAGTTTAGCGGTGGGGGACAGTAATCAGCCCCAGCATTTT. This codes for CASSLAVGDSNQPQHF.

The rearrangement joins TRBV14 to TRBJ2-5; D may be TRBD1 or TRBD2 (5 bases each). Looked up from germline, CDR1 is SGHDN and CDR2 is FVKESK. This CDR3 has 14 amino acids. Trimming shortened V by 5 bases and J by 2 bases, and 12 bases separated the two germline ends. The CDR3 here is CASSFRAGQETQYF. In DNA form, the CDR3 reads TGTGCCAGCAGCTTCAGGGCGGGTCAAGAGACCCAGTACTTC.

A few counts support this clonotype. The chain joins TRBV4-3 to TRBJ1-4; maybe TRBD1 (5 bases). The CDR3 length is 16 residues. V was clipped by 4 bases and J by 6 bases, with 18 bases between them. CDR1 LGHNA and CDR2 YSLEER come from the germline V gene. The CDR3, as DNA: TGCGCCAGCAGCCGCATGCGGGGGATTCCCGATGAAAAACTGTTTTTT. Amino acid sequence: CASSRMRGIPDEKLFF.

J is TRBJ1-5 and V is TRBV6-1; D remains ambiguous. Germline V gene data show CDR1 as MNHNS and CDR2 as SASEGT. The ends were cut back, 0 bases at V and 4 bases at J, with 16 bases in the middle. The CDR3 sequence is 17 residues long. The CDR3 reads CASSEAELTFWNQPQHF. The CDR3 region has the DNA TGTGCCAGCAGTGAAGCAGAGCTGACGTTTTGGAATCAGCCCCAGCATTTT.

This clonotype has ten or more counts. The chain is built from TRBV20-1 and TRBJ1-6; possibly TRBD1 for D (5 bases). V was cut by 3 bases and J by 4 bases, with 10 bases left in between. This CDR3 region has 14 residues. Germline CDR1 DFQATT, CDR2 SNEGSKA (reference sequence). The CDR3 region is CSARTAFYNSPLHF. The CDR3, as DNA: TGCAGTGCTAGGACAGCGTTTTATAATTCACCCCTCCACTTT.

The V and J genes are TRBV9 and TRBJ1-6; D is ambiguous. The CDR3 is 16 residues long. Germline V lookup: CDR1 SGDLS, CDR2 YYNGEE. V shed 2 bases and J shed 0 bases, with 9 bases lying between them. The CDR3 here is CASSVGESSYNSPLHF. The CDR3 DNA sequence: TGTGCCAGCAGCGTCGGGGAGAGCTCCTATAATTCACCCCTCCACTTT.

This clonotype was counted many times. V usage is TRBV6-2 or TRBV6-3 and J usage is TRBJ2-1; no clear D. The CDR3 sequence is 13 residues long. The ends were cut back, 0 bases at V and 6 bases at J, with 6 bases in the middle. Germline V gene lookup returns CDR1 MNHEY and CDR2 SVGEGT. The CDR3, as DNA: TGTGCCAGCAGTTACTCGAACCTCAATGAGCAGTTCTTC. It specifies CASSYSNLNEQFF.